This T cell receptor (beta chain) was sequenced for a study of CD8 T cells in ankylosing spondylitis (dated by TCRdb to the late 2010s). Background for the entire study: The study set out to find disease-linked TCR variants by profiling T cell receptor beta repertoires in ankylosing spondylitis patients and healthy donors. The full study cohort was made up of about two dozen ankylosing spondylitis patients and 108 healthy donors. Peripheral blood was sampled, and synovial fluid was additionally collected from ankylosing spondylitis patients. Overall study results and their limits: The disease-linked clones were reported as significantly enriched in matched synovial fluid samples from ankylosing spondylitis patients. A TCR beta motif of several highly homologous amino acid variants appeared characteristic of blood from ankylosing spondylitis patients. The disease-linked clones had a CD8+ phenotype and were found at relatively low frequencies in peripheral blood. Some motif variants were previously reported in synovial fluid and blood of reactive arthritis patients, suggesting common disease-initiation mechanisms.

There are 12 amino acids in the CDR3, from cysteine to phenylalanine inclusive. Here the CDR3 DNA is all that survives: 36 bases in frame from base 1. The V and J ends are trimmed by 5 bases and 10 bases, leaving 14 bases between them. TCRdb records Illumina HiSeq 2500 as the sequencer. Quantitative 5'-RACE with molecular barcodes was used to prepare TCR beta libraries. For the original study's pipeline: A new computational method based on a probabilistic model of VDJ rearrangement was used to identify disease-linked TCR variants. TCRdb reanalyzed the raw reads on its own, using fastp at Q25 for trimming and MiXCR for clone calling, and kept in-frame beta chains. For every CDR3 protein sequence, its rows merge into one entry that carries the most common genes and DNA. The V and J calls were not made by the authors but by TCRdb's processing. The sample records more than 650,000 distinct CDR3 sequences, 12% of which are singletons. About 0.5% of the sample is in the top ten clones.

This clonotype has a handful of counts. No cognate antigen has been identified for it. Base quality data are lacking; no much larger clone is found one base away. This receptor was taken from a male donor with ankylosing spondylitis. Sequencing input: blood, either unsorted or a sorted T cell fraction (not recorded which). The chain is made from TRBV12-3 or TRBV12-4 and TRBJ1-1, with no D gene named confidently. The encoded CDR3 is CASSPQSPVAFF. The DNA reads TGTGCCAGCAGTCCCCAGTCTCCTGTAGCTTTCTTT.